This T cell receptor (beta chain) appears in the sequencing data of a study of T-cell memory formation after mild COVID-19. At the level of the study: Largely donor-specific TCR clusters were found. Study-level results: Contracting clones, day 15 to 85, had balanced CD4/CD8, and later expanders favored CD4+. CD4+ contracting clones lay mainly in CM and EM, CD8+ ones in EMRA.

The CDR3 spans 12 residues. The V gene lost 2 bases and the J gene lost 7 bases, with 6 bases spanning the gap. Germline V gene data show CDR1 as SEHNR and CDR2 as FQNEAQ (reference sequence). Details on this clonotype: What it binds is unknown.

Constant-segment-primed 5'RACE gave TCR alpha and TCR beta cDNA libraries with sample barcodes and UMIs. TCRdb re-derived calls from the 5' RACE reads in MiXCR, one entry per CDR3 protein. This repertoire shows 200,000 to 250,000 distinct CDR3 sequences, around a tenth found once; its top ten account for 22%. The sequence derives from a man aged 18 to 29 who had mild COVID-19 (a few samples of this study predate the infection). Cell type and time point are not known. This chain joins TRBV7-9 and TRBJ1-3; D is ambiguous. Sequenced: PBMCs or a T cell subset sorted from them (not recorded which). CDR3 protein: CASSLLSNTIYF. The DNA for the CDR3 is TGTGCCAGCAGCTTACTTTCCAACACCATATATTTT.